The rows below give T cell receptor beta chains drawn from one sample of a study of T-cell reconstitution after alpha-beta-depleted transplantation in children. TCRdb passed the PCR reads through MiXCR, listing each CDR3 protein once. Of about 270,000 distinct CDR3 sequences listed, 9.5% to 10% are singletons. Specimen: PBMCs from the stem cell graft donor, collected from the stem cell graft. The receptors shown here come from a human donor who donated a stem cell graft to a child with SCID. Each CDR3 is given without its conserved first and last residue. Fields, in order: CDR3 protein, V gene, J gene.

cdr3_aa: ASSSQAGAGGETQY
v_call: TRBV7-8
j_call: TRBJ2-5

cdr3_aa: ASSLTGQGRNSPLH
v_call: TRBV27
j_call: TRBJ1-6

cdr3_aa: ACTKQVRCKETQY
v_call: TRBV3-1
j_call: TRBJ2-5

cdr3_aa: ASSFSDKASGNTIY
v_call: TRBV5-1
j_call: TRBJ1-3

cdr3_aa: ASSQPTDYSEETQY
v_call: TRBV4-1
j_call: TRBJ2-5

cdr3_aa: ASSEQTAYYEQY
v_call: TRBV10-2
j_call: TRBJ2-7

cdr3_aa: AISGGTSGGPQETQY
v_call: TRBV10-3
j_call: TRBJ2-5

cdr3_aa: ASSITRTSEQF
v_call: TRBV12-3/TRBV12-4
j_call: TRBJ2-1

cdr3_aa: ASSQDGLAGGADTQY
v_call: TRBV4-2
j_call: TRBJ2-3

cdr3_aa: ASSQEIGTRRIVY
v_call: TRBV4-1
j_call: TRBJ2-4

cdr3_aa: AISESNNAPDTQY
v_call: TRBV10-3
j_call: TRBJ2-3

cdr3_aa: ASSRIRSTDTQY
v_call: TRBV14
j_call: TRBJ2-3

cdr3_aa: ASSQGERPLAFQETQY
v_call: TRBV4-2
j_call: TRBJ2-5

cdr3_aa: SVEDTTGELF
v_call: TRBV29-1
j_call: TRBJ2-2

cdr3_aa: ATKDSVNLNEQF
v_call: TRBV15
j_call: TRBJ2-1

cdr3_aa: ATMPSIQGYNSPLH
v_call: TRBV6-1
j_call: TRBJ1-6

cdr3_aa: ASSLGASGGQETQY
v_call: TRBV5-6
j_call: TRBJ2-5

cdr3_aa: ASSVDPSVAGDV
v_call: TRBV9
j_call: TRBJ2-1

cdr3_aa: ASSAVNEQF
v_call: TRBV9
j_call: TRBJ2-1

cdr3_aa: ASSGSGGLYYGYT
v_call: TRBV25-1
j_call: TRBJ1-2

cdr3_aa: AIEDSLNTEAF
v_call: TRBV10-3
j_call: TRBJ1-1

cdr3_aa: ASRAGTDLYEQY
v_call: TRBV7-2
j_call: TRBJ2-7

cdr3_aa: SARALGFAYEQY
v_call: TRBV20-1
j_call: TRBJ2-7

cdr3_aa: SARAGTGGVYGYT
v_call: TRBV20-1
j_call: TRBJ1-2

cdr3_aa: ASSGQGGADTQY
v_call: TRBV10-1
j_call: TRBJ2-3

cdr3_aa: ASSGGARGLEETQY
v_call: TRBV10-2
j_call: TRBJ2-5

cdr3_aa: ASSQVLTAYNEQF
v_call: TRBV4-2
j_call: TRBJ2-1

cdr3_aa: ASSARQYTDTQY
v_call: TRBV9
j_call: TRBJ2-3

cdr3_aa: SVADRGTNEKLF
v_call: TRBV29-1
j_call: TRBJ1-4

cdr3_aa: ASSLERFSYEQY
v_call: TRBV5-1
j_call: TRBJ2-7

cdr3_aa: ASSSMTRSSGELF
v_call: TRBV14
j_call: TRBJ2-2

cdr3_aa: ASSFQGAYNEQF
v_call: TRBV7-9
j_call: TRBJ2-1

cdr3_aa: ASTPRTGELF
v_call: TRBV9
j_call: TRBJ2-2

cdr3_aa: AIRRPSGGHYYEQY
v_call: TRBV10-3
j_call: TRBJ2-7

cdr3_aa: ASSFIGGLDIQY
v_call: TRBV18
j_call: TRBJ2-4

cdr3_aa: ASLRARDGDTQY
v_call: TRBV5-1
j_call: TRBJ2-3

cdr3_aa: SGFRRQGALDTQY
v_call: TRBV20-1
j_call: TRBJ2-3

cdr3_aa: ASSESGHLGTHPLH
v_call: TRBV2
j_call: TRBJ1-6

cdr3_aa: ASSQGIDFYNEQF
v_call: TRBV3-1
j_call: TRBJ2-1

cdr3_aa: ASSLRLDEQY
v_call: TRBV5-1
j_call: TRBJ2-7

cdr3_aa: ASSFSTGAGELF
v_call: TRBV12-3/TRBV12-4
j_call: TRBJ2-2

cdr3_aa: ATSGEDKSGRDTEAF
v_call: TRBV15
j_call: TRBJ1-1

cdr3_aa: ASSQDRQINSPLH
v_call: TRBV4-2
j_call: TRBJ1-6

cdr3_aa: ATSDSRNTGELF
v_call: TRBV24-1
j_call: TRBJ2-2

cdr3_aa: ASSPGLAGSGQY
v_call: TRBV7-6
j_call: TRBJ2-3

cdr3_aa: ASSPRSQVSYEQY
v_call: TRBV5-1
j_call: TRBJ2-7

cdr3_aa: TSSLELAGDNEQF
v_call: TRBV7-8
j_call: TRBJ2-1

cdr3_aa: ASSGFSGANVLT
v_call: TRBV19
j_call: TRBJ2-6